Listed below are T cell receptor beta chains from one sample, sequenced in a study of blood T cell repertoires in COVID-19. Sequencing was performed with immunoSEQ multiplex PCR; in TCRdb, only in-frame clones are kept and a portion is missing. The table has 62,000 or so clones, approximately 92% seen once; the top ten hold roughly 2.7%. The source material was peripheral blood. These receptors were taken from a man aged 50 or older with acute or convalescent COVID-19. CDR3s include the opening cysteine and the closing phenylalanine or tryptophan. The D gene is left open where the match is weak. Size tells how often a clone was seen (once, few, many) or the class of an expanded clone, and some rows leave it out.

cdr3_nt	cdr3_aa	clone_size	d_call	v_call	j_call
TGTGCCAGCAGCCTCGGGGAGTTCGCTGAAGCTTTCTTT	CASSLGEFAEAFF	NA	NA	TRBV27	TRBJ1-1
TGTGCCAGCAGTTACCGGGACAGGACTCGTGGCAATCAGCCCCAGCATTTT	CASSYRDRTRGNQPQHF	NA	TRBD1	TRBV6-2/TRBV6-3	TRBJ1-5
TGCGCCAGCAGCATTTCCGGGACAGGGAATTCACCCCTCCACTTT	CASSISGTGNSPLHF	NA	TRBD1	TRBV5-1	TRBJ1-6
TGTGCCAGCAGTGACTCCTACTTTAGCGGGAGAAACACCGGGGAGCTGTTTTTT	CASSDSYFSGRNTGELFF	NA	TRBD2	TRBV6-4	TRBJ2-2
TGTGCCAGCTCACGAGACAACACTGGAAACACCATATATTTT	CASSRDNTGNTIYF	NA	NA	TRBV18	TRBJ1-3
TGCGCCAGCAGCTCGAATAACCAGGGGGCGGGCGGGGAGCTGTTTTTT	CASSSNNQGAGGELFF	NA	TRBD1	TRBV5-1	TRBJ2-2
TGTGCCAGCAGCCGGGTCGCTGTTCCTTCCACCCGGCAGCCCCAGCATTTT	CASSRVAVPSTRQPQHF	NA	NA	TRBV7-8	TRBJ1-5
TGTGCCAGCGGAATGGAGGCCAAAAACATTCAGTACTTC	CASGMEAKNIQYF	NA	NA	TRBV4-2	TRBJ2-4
TGCGCCAGCAGCCAACCAACTAGTCGAACGCAGTATTTT	CASSQPTSRTQYF	few	NA	TRBV4-3	TRBJ2-3
TGTGCCAGTAGTATTTTAGGGAGGGAAGAGACCCAGTACTTC	CASSILGREETQYF	NA	TRBD2	TRBV19	TRBJ2-5
TGTGCCAGCAGTGGAGCGGCAGGGGTGAAGACCCAGTACTTC	CASSGAAGVKTQYF	NA	NA	TRBV25-1	TRBJ2-5
TGTGCCAGCAGTTACGGGACAGCCAACAATGAGCAGTTCTTC	CASSYGTANNEQFF	NA	TRBD1	TRBV6-2/TRBV6-3	TRBJ2-1
TGTGCCAGCAGTTACACCCCAGTGGAGACCCAGTACTTC	CASSYTPVETQYF	NA	NA	TRBV6-5	TRBJ2-5
TGTGCCAGCAGAGGTGGGTCAGGGGGCCAGCCCCAGCATTTT	CASRGGSGGQPQHF	NA	TRBD1	TRBV2	TRBJ1-5
TGTGCCAGTAGATCCGAGGTGGGCACAGATACGCAGTATTTT	CASRSEVGTDTQYF	NA	NA	TRBV19	TRBJ2-3
TGTGCCAGCAAGGGGGAAGAGACCCAGTACTTC	CASKGEETQYF	NA	NA	TRBV2	TRBJ2-5
TGCGCCAGCAGCCAAGATAGGAGCGGTACTAGCACAGATACGCAGTATTTT	CASSQDRSGTSTDTQYF	NA	NA	TRBV4-3	TRBJ2-3
TGTGCCAGCAGTTTACTAGCGGGAGTGGTGGAGACCCAGTACTTC	CASSLLAGVVETQYF	NA	TRBD2	TRBV28	TRBJ2-5
TGCGCCAGCAGCCAAGCTAGCGCAAACAATGAGCAGTTCTTC	CASSQASANNEQFF	NA	NA	TRBV4-3	TRBJ2-1
TGCGCCAGCAGCCTCCTAACCGGGACAGGGGGCTCCGGGGAGCTGTTTTTT	CASSLLTGTGGSGELFF	NA	TRBD1	TRBV4-3	TRBJ2-2
TGTGCCAGCAGCTTTCGGAGCAACACTGAAGCTTTCTTT	CASSFRSNTEAFF	NA	NA	TRBV5-5	TRBJ1-1
TGTGCCAGCCAGGGAGGAGGACCGAACACTGAAGCTTTCTTT	CASQGGGPNTEAFF	NA	NA	TRBV4-2	TRBJ1-1
TGTGCCAGCAGCTTAGCAGGGGGCCGGTACAATGAGCAGTTCTTC	CASSLAGGRYNEQFF	NA	TRBD1	TRBV7-2	TRBJ2-1
TGTGCCAGCAGCTTAGATTTAGGAGAATATAATTCACCCCTCCACTTT	CASSLDLGEYNSPLHF	NA	NA	TRBV11-3	TRBJ1-6
TGTGCCAGCAGTGAAGCGTGGGCAACTCGCCAAGAGACCCAGTACTTC	CASSEAWATRQETQYF	NA	NA	TRBV6-1	TRBJ2-5
TGTGCCAGCAGTCCAGGGACAGGGGAATGGAACACTGAAGCTTTCTTT	CASSPGTGEWNTEAFF	once	TRBD1	TRBV27	TRBJ1-1
TGTGCCACGGAGGGGACCCCGAATGAGCAGTTCTTC	CATEGTPNEQFF	NA	NA	TRBV2	TRBJ2-1
TGTGCCAGCAGCTCCTGGACTAGCGGGGATCCCTTTTACACAGATACGCAGTATTTT	CASSSWTSGDPFYTDTQYF	NA	TRBD2	TRBV13	TRBJ2-3
TGTGCCAGCACCGAAGGGAGCTCTGGAAACACCATATATTTT	CASTEGSSGNTIYF	NA	NA	TRBV3-1/TRBV3-2	TRBJ1-3
TGTGCCAGCAGCGCGAGTGGCACCGGGGAGCTGTTTTTT	CASSASGTGELFF	NA	NA	TRBV9	TRBJ2-2
TGCAGCCAATTCAGCGGGAGTTACAATGAGCAGTTCTTC	CSQFSGSYNEQFF	NA	TRBD2	TRBV29-1	TRBJ2-1
TGCAGCGCCCCGATCGCGGGACAGGGGGGACCTGGCGGCACCGGGGAGCTGTTTTTT	CSAPIAGQGGPGGTGELFF	NA	TRBD1	TRBV29-1	TRBJ2-2
TGTGCCACTACCAGGCAGGTCCCGTTAGCTAACTATGGCTACACCTTC	CATTRQVPLANYGYTF	NA	NA	TRBV11-2	TRBJ1-2
TGTGCCAGCAGTGAAAGAGGGACTAGCGGGGGATGGGCAGATACGCAGTATTTT	CASSERGTSGGWADTQYF	NA	TRBD2	TRBV6-1	TRBJ2-3
TGTGCCAGCTCACCATATGACAGGGACTATGGCTACACCTTC	CASSPYDRDYGYTF	NA	TRBD1	TRBV18	TRBJ1-2
TGTGCCAGCAGTTCCCTGACAGGGGGAGGCAATCAGCCCCAGCATTTT	CASSSLTGGGNQPQHF	NA	TRBD1	TRBV28	TRBJ1-5
TGTGCCTGGAGTCAGGTAGCGGGAACCTCGGAGCAGTATTTT	CAWSQVAGTSEQYF	NA	TRBD2	TRBV30	TRBJ2-3
TGCAGTGCTAGTGGAGGGTCCTTTTATGAAAAACTGTTTTTT	CSASGGSFYEKLFF	once	NA	TRBV20-1	TRBJ1-4
TGTGCCAGCAGCTTAGGTCTAGGTCACGGGGGTGAGCAGTTCTTC	CASSLGLGHGGEQFF	once	NA	TRBV7-2	TRBJ2-1
TGTGCCAGTGGGACAGGGAGGACTGAAGCTTTCTTT	CASGTGRTEAFF	NA	TRBD1	TRBV28	TRBJ1-1
TGTGCCAGCAGTGGGACAGGGGGTGCGACGAATTTT	CASSGTGGATNF	NA	TRBD1	TRBV6-2/TRBV6-3	TRBJ1-5
TGCGCCAGCAGCCAGCTTAGCAGCCTGGGAGGCGACATTCAGTACTTC	CASSQLSSLGGDIQYF	NA	NA	TRBV4-3	TRBJ2-4
TGTGCCAGCACCCACGGCAGGGAGGCCGGGGAGCTGTTTTTT	CASTHGREAGELFF	NA	NA	TRBV27	TRBJ2-2
TGTGCCAGCAGTTACCCCCGGTACGAGCGCGAGGAGACCCAGTACTTC	CASSYPRYEREETQYF	NA	NA	TRBV6-2/TRBV6-3	TRBJ2-5
TGCGCCAGCAGCTTTGATGGACAGAACTATGGCTACACCTTC	CASSFDGQNYGYTF	few	NA	TRBV4-1	TRBJ1-2
TGTGCCTCTCGGGGAGCTTACTCCTACGAGCAGTACTTC	CASRGAYSYEQYF	NA	NA	TRBV3-1/TRBV3-2	TRBJ2-7
TGTGCCAGCAGTCTCAGGGTTCCCTCCGCCTACGAGCAGTACTTC	CASSLRVPSAYEQYF	NA	NA	TRBV27	TRBJ2-7
TGTGCCAGCAGTTACTCGAACTATAACCAAGAGACCCAGTACTTC	CASSYSNYNQETQYF	NA	NA	TRBV6-2/TRBV6-3	TRBJ2-5
TGTGCCAGCAGCAAAGTGGCTCGCAGGTCACTTCGGGGCTACACCTTC	CASSKVARRSLRGYTF	NA	NA	TRBV21-1	TRBJ1-2
TGTGCCAGCAGGGAACCGGGACAGGGGGACTATGGCTACACCTTC	CASREPGQGDYGYTF	once	TRBD1	TRBV28	TRBJ1-2
TGTGCCAGCAGTTACGGGGGGAGGCCCACCTATGGCTACACCTTC	CASSYGGRPTYGYTF	NA	NA	TRBV28	TRBJ1-2
TGTGCCACCAGTGATGATGCTAGCGGGAGGAATGAGCAGTTCTTC	CATSDDASGRNEQFF	NA	TRBD2	TRBV24-1	TRBJ2-1
TGTGCCAGCAGAGGGACCGGGACAGAGGGGTTCTTC	CASRGTGTEGFF	NA	TRBD1	TRBV6-5	TRBJ2-1
TGTGCCAGCTCACCAGGAAAACCGGGACTAGCGGCTGAGTTCTTC	CASSPGKPGLAAEFF	NA	TRBD2	TRBV18	TRBJ2-1
TGTGCCTGGAGTACGGGTACTAATGAAAAACTGTTTTTT	CAWSTGTNEKLFF	few	NA	TRBV30	TRBJ1-4
TGTGCCAGTAGTCTTAGGACAGGCGTGTTAGGCTTCGGCACTGAAGCTTTCTTT	CASSLRTGVLGFGTEAFF	NA	TRBD1	TRBV19	TRBJ1-1
TGCGCCAGCGACGCAGGGGAGAACACTGAAGCTTTCTTT	CASDAGENTEAFF	NA	NA	TRBV5-1	TRBJ1-1
TGTGCCAGTTGCGGACAGGTTAGCAATCAGCCCCAGCATTTT	CASCGQVSNQPQHF	NA	TRBD1	TRBV19	TRBJ1-5
TGTGCCAGCAGTTTATCGACCGGGGTACACGAGCAGTACTTC	CASSLSTGVHEQYF	NA	NA	TRBV27	TRBJ2-7